This T cell receptor beta chain derives from a study of cytomegalovirus exposure and HLA in healthy donors. PCR primers comprised 60 Vbeta and 13 Jbeta primers. Clones were sequenced by immunoSEQ multiplex PCR, and TCRdb holds only the in-frame ones, with some missing. The sample carries approximately 110,000 clones, 74% recorded once. Trimming stripped 8 bases from V and 0 bases from J, with 16 bases between. Germline CDR1 reads KGHSH; CDR2 reads LQKENI. This CDR3 region has 15 residues. In its sample, this clone was seen once. The sequence was collected from a woman aged 45 to 65 in good health and CMV-seropositive. This rearrangement joins TRBV18 to TRBJ1-1; the D gene is possibly TRBD1 (5 bases). Sequencing was done on a sample of PBMCs. The CDR3 DNA follows: TGTGCCAGCAAAACAGGTGGGTCGGTGAACACTGAAGCTTTCTTT. It yields the protein CASKTGGSVNTEAFF.